This T cell receptor (beta chain) is from a study of shared clonotypes between healthy human individuals. General study findings and limits: The study found lower generation probabilities in non-shared clonotypes than in those shared by all four donors. The sharing of around 5% of naive CD4 clonotypes was seen across a handful of donors.

On this clone: Antigen unknown.

Deep level was the assay's run setting. Sequencing used immunoSEQ multiplex PCR; TCRdb keeps in-frame clones, though not all of them. This table holds about a million clones, around three quarters found once. The CDR3 loop spans 12 amino acids. From germline, CDR1 is SQVTM and CDR2 ANQGSEA. V lost 3 bases, J lost 8 bases, and 11 bases lay in between. Sequencing input: memory CD4+ T cells from PBMCs. Subset here: CD45RA-negative fraction. The rearrangement uses TRBV29-1 and TRBJ2-1, with D possibly called TRBD1 or TRBD2 (5 bases each). The receptor's source is a man aged 18-30 years in good health. Some clones in this sample may be carry-over from other donors' samples. DNA for the CDR3: TGCAGCGTTGACGAGGGGATCGATGAGCAGTTCTTC. It encodes CSVDEGIDEQFF.